Following are 7 T cell receptor beta chains from one sample sequenced in a study of vaccination and CD4 T cells after COVID-19. The treatment was: 10-day PBMC culture with coronavirus spike peptide pools or control peptides (ViraFEST assay). Cultured CD4+ T cell DNA underwent sequencing with the Oncomine TCR Beta short-read assay. One entry per CDR3 protein, called by TCRdb with MiXCR from the PCR reads. The top ten hold approximately 32% of the sample, which has some 4,400 distinct CDR3 sequences, about 31% seen once. No antigens are known for them. The sample consisted of CD4+ T cells from blood, cultured in vitro. All receptors come from a human donor who had recovered from COVID-19.

This rearrangement joins TRBV7-3 to TRBJ1-6; D unresolved. CDR1 is SGHTA, CDR2 FQGTGA, per germline. The CDR3 runs 14 residues. The germline V and J ends were trimmed by 8 bases and 5 bases, with 13 bases remaining between them. Here the CDR3 reads CASSSSGNNSPLHF. Written as DNA, the CDR3 is TGTGCCAGCTCATCTTCGGGGAATAATTCACCCCTCCACTTT. The full variable domain, rest sourced from reference TRBV7-3 and TRBJ1-6, is GAGVSQTPSNKVTEKGKYVELRCDPISGHTALYWYRQSLGQGPEFLIYFQGTGAADDSGLPNDRFFAVRPEGSVSTLKIQRTERGDSAVYLCASSSSGNNSPLHFGNGTRLTVT.

The V call is TRBV20-1, the J call TRBJ1-1; D might be TRBD1 (5 bases). CDR1 and CDR2 from the germline V gene are DFQATT and SNEGSKA (reference sequence). The CDR3 sequence is 13 residues long. V shed 0 bases and J shed 8 bases, with 13 bases lying between them. CDR3 bases: TGCAGTGCTAGAGAGTTTGGTGGGGCGGAAGCTTTCTTT. It is translated as CSAREFGGAEAFF.

The chain uses TRBV30 and TRBJ1-1; perhaps TRBD1 as D (5 bases). CDR3 length: 14 residues. Trimming removed 2 bases at V and 0 bases at J, with 10 bases between. Germline CDR1 reads GTSNPN; CDR2 reads SVGIG (reference sequence). As DNA, the CDR3 is TGTGCCTGGAGTTGGGGCAGAGTGAACACTGAAGCTTTCTTT. It translates to CAWSWGRVNTEAFF.

A word on this clonotype: The CDR3 does not end in the conserved phenylalanine or tryptophan, so this is likely a read error. V is TRBV20-1 and J is TRBJ1-1, with 7 bases lining up with TRBD1. The germline V gene encodes CDR1 DFQATT and CDR2 SNEGSKA (reference sequence). The CDR3 contains 14 residues. V was pared by 5 bases and J by 5 bases, with 11 bases of the junction left unmatched. CDR3 in DNA: TGCAGTGCTTCGAAAACAGGGGATGGAACTGAAGCTTTCTAT. This encodes CSASKTGDGTEAFY.

J is TRBJ2-3 and V is TRBV5-5; 7 bases fit TRBD1. Trimming at V came to 4 bases and at J to 2 bases, leaving 4 bases not matched to a gene. Germline CDR1 SGHKS, CDR2 YYEKEE (reference sequence). This CDR3 contains 14 residues. CDR3 in amino acids: CASSGDSFTDTQYF. The CDR3 DNA reads as TGTGCCAGCAGCGGGGACAGTTTCACAGATACGCAGTATTTT.

In nucleotides, the CDR3 is TGCAGTGCTAGAGTTAGGAACTACGAGCAGTACTTC. Its protein is CSARVRNYEQYF. The J gene is TRBJ2-7, the V gene TRBV20-1; D ambiguous. V lost 1 base to trimming and J lost 3 bases, with 7 bases between them. Germline V gives CDR1 DFQATT, CDR2 SNEGSKA (reference sequence). The CDR3 covers 12 residues.

The chain carries TRBV11-3 and TRBJ1-1; perhaps TRBD1 as D (6 bases). The V gene's germline CDR1 is SGHNT and CDR2 YENEEA. The V and J ends lost 1 base and 0 bases respectively, with 15 bases between them. The CDR3 consists of 17 residues. This CDR3 reads CASSLVLTGAVNTEAFF. Here the CDR3 DNA reads TGTGCCAGCAGCTTAGTACTCACGGGGGCAGTGAACACTGAAGCTTTCTTT.